Listed here is a single T cell receptor beta chain. There is no known antigen for this receptor. Base qualities are not recorded, but no much larger clone differs from it by a single base. Collaborating institutions collected whole blood in K2EDTA tubes following their own protocols. For TCRbeta analysis, collaborators shipped samples in one of three forms: frozen whole blood, isolated PBMCs, or DNA extracted from either of those sample types. TCRbeta CDR3 regions were amplified from genomic DNA by means of the immunoSEQ Assay, a bias-controlled multiplex PCR. The published analysis was carried out like this. The number of nucleated cells in each sample was estimated by amplification of reference gene primers within the assay. To quantify the absolute abundance of each unique TCRbeta CDR3 rearrangement, sequence reads were collapsed and filtered. Productive Simpson clonality was computed per sample as the square root of Simpson's diversity index over productive rearrangements. As stored in TCRdb, this immuneACCESS dataset retains in-frame rearrangements with V and J assigned. A fraction of the clones does not appear; measured against another copy, unresolved V genes explain less than half of the discrepancy, and the remainder lacks a known reason. D and trimming come from the DNA, and the V and J calls and clone size come from that table. The sample table shows 65,000 to 100,000 clones, and 84% are seen once. Around 12% of the sample comes from the top ten.

The source of the sample is a study of blood T cell repertoires in COVID-19 (dated by TCRdb to 2020 to 2022). Concerning the study at large: Samples from collaborators originated in the United States, Italy and Spain and spanned both the acute and convalescent phases of COVID-19. The material from the prospective study consisted of cDNA or gDNA derived from T cells, B-cell-depleted T cells, or PBMCs. Deeply sampled blood TCRbeta repertoires from subjects exposed to, actively infected with, or recovered from COVID-19 were included in the dataset. The repertoires were made available in a free public database intended to serve as a resource for research on the immune response to SARS-CoV-2. The samples were drawn from the first 160 participants of the ongoing ImmuneRACE study and from more than 1,000 subjects provided by 6 global collaborators. Sample metadata almost always included a de-identified subject ID, COVID-19 status, age in years and sex. Where available, HLA class I and class II types were taken from metadata supplied by the sample provider and were not determined by assay-based typing. Study-level results and caveats: Clinical and demographic metadata were provided uncurated, with the amount varying by source and participant.

Reading from cysteine to phenylalanine, the CDR3 counts 14 amino acids. Only CDR3 DNA is held: 42 bases, read in frame from base 1. Per the germline V gene (reference sequence), LNHDA is the CDR1 and SQIVND is the CDR2. The V end loses 6 bases and the J end loses 1 base, and a stretch of 12 bases separates them. Sequenced input: peripheral blood. The TCR comes from a human donor in a cohort sampled during active COVID-19. The receptor chain draws on TRBV19 and TRBJ1-1; D gene: possibly TRBD1, on 5 matching bases. Here the CDR3 is given as CASSPLGGNTEAFF. The DNA sequence reads TGTGCCAGTAGCCCCCTGGGGGGGAACACTGAAGCTTTCTTT.